These 23 T cell receptor beta chains originate from one sample sequenced in a study of cytotoxic CD8 clonotypes in ibrutinib-treated CLL. TCRdb's copy holds only in-frame clones and misses some; the assay was immunoSEQ multiplex PCR. In the table there are fewer than 300,000 clones, around 76% of which are singletons. The source material was PBMCs, sampled at disease progression, from a patient treated with ibrutinib. These receptors were obtained from a human donor with chronic lymphocytic leukemia.

The V call is TRBV11-2, the J call TRBJ2-7, with D uncertain. The CDR3 consists of 15 residues. Germline V lookup: CDR1 SGHAT, CDR2 FQNNGV. The V and J ends lost 2 bases and 6 bases respectively, with 17 bases between them. CDR3 bases: TGTGCCAGCAGCTTATCGTCGGGCCGCGTCTTCGAGCAGTACTTC. This codes for CASSLSSGRVFEQYF.

This clone was recorded only once. The V call is TRBV10-3, the J call TRBJ2-7; D is undetermined. CDR3 size: 11 residues. CDR1 ENHRY and CDR2 SYGVKD come from the germline V gene. The V end lost 2 bases, the J end lost 4 bases, and 3 bases lay between the germline ends. The CDR3 DNA reads TGTGCCATCAGTGAGGGGTACGAGCAGTACTTC. The encoded protein is CAISEGYEQYF.

J is TRBJ1-2 and V is TRBV27; 8 bases fit TRBD1. V was clipped by 7 bases and J by 8 bases; unmatched bases: 6. CDR1 MNHEY and CDR2 SMNVEV come from the germline V gene (reference sequence). There are 12 residues in the CDR3. The chain's CDR3 is CASTPDRDGYTF. In nucleotides, the CDR3 is TGTGCCAGCACCCCGGACAGGGACGGCTACACCTTC.

The DNA for the CDR3 is TGTGCCAGCAGCTTGGAAAGGGCCTCCTACAATGAGCAGTTCTTC. Protein sequence: CASSLERASYNEQFF. The chain is built from TRBV11-2 and TRBJ2-1, with no clear D. The V and J ends lost 3 bases and 0 bases respectively, with 9 bases between them. The germline V gene has CDR1 SGHAT and CDR2 FQNNGV. CDR3 length equals 15 residues.

This chain's CDR3 is CASSRVGPPYEQYF. DNA of the CDR3: TGTGCCAGCAGCCGCGTGGGGCCTCCCTACGAGCAGTACTTC. The J gene is TRBJ2-7, the V gene TRBV7-9; D is possibly TRBD1 (5 bases). CDR1 SEHNR and CDR2 FQNEAQ come from the germline V gene (reference sequence). CDR3 length: 14 residues. Trimming removed 5 bases at V and 2 bases at J, with 13 bases between.

This rearrangement joins TRBV25-1 to TRBJ2-3, with D maybe TRBD1 (5 bases). Germline assignment: CDR1 MGHDK and CDR2 SYGVNS. V shed 2 bases and J shed 0 bases, with 18 bases lying between them. The CDR3 covers 18 residues. Written as DNA, the CDR3 is TGTGCCAGCAGTGAAGGATTAGGGGCAGGGCTTAGCACAGATACGCAGTATTTT. Amino acids: CASSEGLGAGLSTDTQYF.

The chain recombines TRBV6-5 with TRBJ1-3; D call uncertain. Germline V gene lookup returns CDR1 MNHEY and CDR2 SVGAGI. The CDR3 is 15 amino acids. Trimming removed 6 bases from V and 2 bases from J, with 14 bases in between. CDR3 residues: CASRKRGFPGNTIYF. CDR3 coding DNA: TGTGCCAGCAGGAAACGTGGGTTTCCTGGAAACACCATATATTTT.

In its sample, this clone was seen a few times. V and J are TRBV7-6 and TRBJ1-1, with a weak D call TRBD1 (6 bases). V lost 2 bases, J lost 3 bases, and 10 bases lay in between. CDR1 is SGHVS, CDR2 FNYEAQ, per germline. The CDR3 loop spans 14 amino acids. CDR3: CASSLYREDTEAFF. The CDR3 DNA is TGTGCCAGCAGCTTATACAGGGAGGACACTGAAGCTTTCTTT.

This chain uses TRBV29-1 with TRBJ1-3; the D is unclear. Germline values: CDR1 SQVTM, CDR2 ANQGSEA. V gave up 4 bases and J gave up 4 bases, with 14 bases separating them. The CDR3 consists of 14 residues. CDR3 nucleotides: TGCAGCGTTGGTCCTTCGGGTGCCGGAAACACCATATATTTT. Translating gives CSVGPSGAGNTIYF.

The V gene is TRBV6-5, the J gene TRBJ2-7; either TRBD1 or TRBD2 may supply D (5 bases each). CDR3 length: 13 amino acids. CDR1 is MNHEY and CDR2 is SVGAGI in the germline V gene. Trimming left V 8 bases short and J 3 bases short, with 14 bases between. The CDR3 loop reads CASRDGRRYEQYF. The CDR3 DNA reads as TGTGCCAGCCGGGACGGACGACGCTACGAGCAGTACTTC.

The V and J genes are TRBV28 and TRBJ2-7; unclear D gene. V was pared by 11 bases and J by 4 bases, with 15 bases between. This CDR3 spans 12 amino acids. Germline lookup yields CDR1 MDHEN and CDR2 SYDVKM. The chain's CDR3 is CAASPHKYEQYF. As DNA, the CDR3 is TGTGCCGCCAGCCCGCATAAATACGAGCAGTACTTC.

V gene TRBV18 combines with J gene TRBJ2-7, with D perhaps matching TRBD1 (6 bases). Trimming cost V 2 bases and J 3 bases, with 8 bases left between them. Germline assignment: CDR1 KGHSH and CDR2 LQKENI. This CDR3 has 13 amino acids. The CDR3 bases are TGTGCCAGCTCACCAAACAGGGACTACGAGCAGTACTTC. It translates to CASSPNRDYEQYF.

The V gene is TRBV27, the J gene TRBJ1-2, with a possible D match to TRBD1 (6 bases). Germline loops: CDR1 MNHEY, CDR2 SMNVEV (reference sequence). The CDR3 is made up of 13 amino acids. The ends were cut back, 5 bases at V and 4 bases at J, with 11 bases in the middle. The CDR3 loop reads CASSATGTYGYTF. For the CDR3, the DNA is TGTGCCAGCAGTGCCACAGGGACCTATGGCTACACCTTC.

The rearrangement links TRBV7-6 to TRBJ2-7; TRBD1 might be the D (7 bases). CDR3 size: 16 residues. Germline assignment: CDR1 SGHVS and CDR2 FNYEAQ. V dropped 2 bases and J dropped 4 bases, with 18 bases sitting between them. CDR3 in DNA: TGTGCCAGCAGCTTATCGAGGGCCCCAGGGGGGTACGAGCAGTACTTC. It is translated as CASSLSRAPGGYEQYF. Filled out from reference TRBV7-6 and TRBJ2-7, the complete variable domain reads GAGVSQSPRYKVTKRGQDVALRCDPISGHVSLYWYRQALGQGPEFLTYFNYEAQQDKSGLPNDRFSAERPEGSISTLTIQRTEQRDSAMYRCASSLSRAPGGYEQYFGPGTRLTVT.

This clone was seen a handful of times. V gene TRBV27 combines with J gene TRBJ1-2, with 8 bases that match TRBD1. The V segment lost 6 bases and the J segment 5 bases; nucleotides outside the gene matches: 5. Per the germline V gene, CDR1 is MNHEY and CDR2 is SMNVEV (reference sequence). This CDR3 has 13 residues. This CDR3 is CASRVTGGYGYTF. The DNA of the CDR3 is TGTGCCAGCAGAGTAACAGGGGGGTATGGCTACACCTTC.

The chain combines TRBV4-1 with TRBJ2-7, with TRBD1 matching 8 bases. Germline CDR1 reads MGHRA; CDR2 reads YSYEKL. This CDR3 has 14 amino acids. V lost 1 base and J lost 7; bases outside the gene matches: 6. CDR3 bases: TGCGCCAGCAGCCAAGCAGGGGGCTTGAGGGAGCAGTACTTC. As protein: CASSQAGGLREQYF.

The chain combines TRBV28 with TRBJ1-1, with no clear D. Trimming took off 3 bases at V and 7 bases at J, with 6 bases between the two ends. The germline V gene encodes CDR1 MDHEN and CDR2 SYDVKM. The CDR3 length is 11 residues. The CDR3 is CASSLDSEAFF. CDR3 DNA sequence: TGTGCCAGCAGTTTGGATAGTGAAGCTTTCTTT.

The V and J genes are TRBV25-1 and TRBJ2-3; D not resolved. Germline values: CDR1 MGHDK, CDR2 SYGVNS. CDR3 size: 16 residues. Trimming removed 1 base at V and 0 bases at J, with 11 bases between. The CDR3 sequence: CASSESSLGSTDTQYF. As DNA, the CDR3 is TGTGCCAGCAGTGAATCCTCACTGGGTAGCACAGATACGCAGTATTTT.

This clone showed up just once. This chain links TRBV9 with TRBJ2-1; D may match TRBD1 or TRBD2 (6 bases each). V lost 4 bases, J lost 8 bases, and 13 bases lay in between. Germline V gene lookup returns CDR1 SGDLS and CDR2 YYNGEE. The CDR3 contains 13 residues. The CDR3 DNA sequence: TGTGCCAGCAGCCCAGTAGGGGGGTATGAGCAGTTCTTC. Translating it yields CASSPVGGYEQFF.

This clone was detected a few times. This chain uses TRBV11-2 with TRBJ2-4; D gene uncertain. V shed 3 bases and J shed 0 bases, with 6 bases lying between them. Looked up from germline, CDR1 is SGHAT and CDR2 is FQNNGV. This CDR3 comprises 14 residues. CDR3 region: CASSFGVAKNIQYF. The CDR3 nucleotides read TGTGCCAGCAGCTTTGGTGTAGCCAAAAACATTCAGTACTTC.

The chain couples TRBV7-9 to TRBJ1-2; D might be TRBD1 (5 bases). The length of the CDR3 is 13 residues. Germline V lookup: CDR1 SEHNR, CDR2 FQNEAQ (reference sequence). V was shortened by 3 bases and J by 7 bases, with 12 bases between the two germline ends. The CDR3 nucleotides read TGTGCCAGCAGCTTTTCGGGGGAGGGTGGCTACACCTTC. It specifies CASSFSGEGGYTF.

The rearrangement uses TRBV25-1 and TRBJ2-7; D perhaps matches TRBD2 (6 bases). The CDR3 is made up of 13 amino acids. From germline, CDR1 is MGHDK and CDR2 SYGVNS. The V gene lost 8 bases and the J gene lost 5 bases, with 16 bases spanning the gap. CDR3 residues: CASSLGGFDEQYF. In DNA form, the CDR3 reads TGTGCCAGCTCTTTAGGAGGGTTCGACGAGCAGTACTTC.

The chain carries TRBV5-4 and TRBJ2-7; possibly TRBD1 for D (5 bases). The CDR3 totals 12 residues. The V gene's germline CDR1 is SGHNT and CDR2 YYREEE (reference sequence). V dropped 6 bases and J dropped 5 bases, with 12 bases sitting between them. The CDR3 is CASNRQGNEQYF. As DNA, the CDR3 is TGTGCCAGCAACCGCCAGGGTAACGAGCAGTACTTC. Combining the CDR3 with reference TRBV5-4 and TRBJ2-7 gives the whole variable domain ETGVTQSPTHLIKTRGQQVTLRCSSQSGHNTVSWYQQALGQGPQFIFQYYREEENGRGNFPPRFSGLQFPNYSSELNVNALELDDSALYLCASNRQGNEQYFGPGTRLTVT.